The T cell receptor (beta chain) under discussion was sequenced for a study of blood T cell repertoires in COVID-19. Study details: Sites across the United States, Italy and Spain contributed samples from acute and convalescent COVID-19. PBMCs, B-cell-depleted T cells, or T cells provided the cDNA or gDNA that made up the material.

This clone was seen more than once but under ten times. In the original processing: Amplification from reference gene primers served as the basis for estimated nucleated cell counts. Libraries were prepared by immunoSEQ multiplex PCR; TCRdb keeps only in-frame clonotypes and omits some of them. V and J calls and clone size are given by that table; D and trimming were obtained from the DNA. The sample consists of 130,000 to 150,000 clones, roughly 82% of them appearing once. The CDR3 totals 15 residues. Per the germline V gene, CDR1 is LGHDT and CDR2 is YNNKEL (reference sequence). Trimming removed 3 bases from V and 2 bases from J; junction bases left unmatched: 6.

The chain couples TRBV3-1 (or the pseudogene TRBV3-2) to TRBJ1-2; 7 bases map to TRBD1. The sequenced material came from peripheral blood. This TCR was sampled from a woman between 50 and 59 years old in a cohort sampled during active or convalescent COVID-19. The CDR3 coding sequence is TGTGCCAGCAGCCAGTTGACAGGGTCCAACTATGGCTACACCTTC. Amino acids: CASSQLTGSNYGYTF.